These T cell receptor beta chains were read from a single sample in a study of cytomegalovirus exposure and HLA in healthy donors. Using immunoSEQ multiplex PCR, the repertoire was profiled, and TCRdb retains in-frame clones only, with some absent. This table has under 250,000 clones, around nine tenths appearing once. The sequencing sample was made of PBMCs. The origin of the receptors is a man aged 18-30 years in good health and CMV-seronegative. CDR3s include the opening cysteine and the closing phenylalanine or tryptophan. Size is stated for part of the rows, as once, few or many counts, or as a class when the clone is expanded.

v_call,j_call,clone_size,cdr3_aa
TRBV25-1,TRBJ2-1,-,CASQLAENYNEQFF
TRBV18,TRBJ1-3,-,CASSPPGQGLVGNTIYF
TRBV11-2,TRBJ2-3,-,CASSLGTGQDTQYF
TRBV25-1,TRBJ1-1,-,CASTPGVEAFF
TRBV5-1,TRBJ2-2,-,CASSWATGELFF
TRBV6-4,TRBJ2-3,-,CASSDSFQGADTQYF
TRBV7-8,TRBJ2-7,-,CASSPDPGSYEQYF
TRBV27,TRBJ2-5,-,CASSPSRVSLGETQYF
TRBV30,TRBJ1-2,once,CAWYPLETGDGYTF
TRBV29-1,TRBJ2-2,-,CSVGPLNTGELFF
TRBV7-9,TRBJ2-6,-,CASSASTGAKANVLTF
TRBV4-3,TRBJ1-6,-,CASSLFHGGNVPLHF
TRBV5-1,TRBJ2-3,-,CASSLGRGFFTDTQYF
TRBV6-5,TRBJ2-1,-,CASSYSASEYNEQFF
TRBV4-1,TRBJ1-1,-,CASSQASGRTEAFF
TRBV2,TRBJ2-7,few,CASTGQGGQYF
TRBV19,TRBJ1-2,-,CASLGVRGSQGGYTF
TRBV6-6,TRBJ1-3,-,CASSLTGGTIYF
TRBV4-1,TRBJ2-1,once,CASSHRLAGGFYNEQFF
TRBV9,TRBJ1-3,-,CASSEEDRVRNTIYF